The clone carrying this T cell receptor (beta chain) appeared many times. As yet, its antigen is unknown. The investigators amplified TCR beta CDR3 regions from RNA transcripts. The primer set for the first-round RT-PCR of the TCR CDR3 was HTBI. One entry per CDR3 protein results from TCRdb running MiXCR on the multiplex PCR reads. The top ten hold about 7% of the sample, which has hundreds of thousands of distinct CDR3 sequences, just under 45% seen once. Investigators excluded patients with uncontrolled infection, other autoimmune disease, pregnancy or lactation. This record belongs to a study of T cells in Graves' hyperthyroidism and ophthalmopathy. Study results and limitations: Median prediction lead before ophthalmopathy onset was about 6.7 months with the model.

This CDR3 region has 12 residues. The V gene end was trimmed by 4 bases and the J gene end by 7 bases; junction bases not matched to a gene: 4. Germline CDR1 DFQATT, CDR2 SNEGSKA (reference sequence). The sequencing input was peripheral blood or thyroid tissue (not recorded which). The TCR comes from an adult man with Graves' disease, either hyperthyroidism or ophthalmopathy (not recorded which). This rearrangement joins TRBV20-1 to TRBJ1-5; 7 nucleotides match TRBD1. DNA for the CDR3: TGCAGTGCTATGACAGGGCCCCAGCCCCAGCATTTT. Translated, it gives CSAMTGPQPQHF.